This T cell receptor (beta chain) is from a study of T cells in Graves' hyperthyroidism and ophthalmopathy. Findings of the study overall: Blood also contained most expanded thyroid clonotypes above 0.001.

This CDR3 contains 12 residues. The ends were cut back, 3 bases at V and 3 bases at J, with 6 bases in the middle. Germline V lookup: CDR1 MNHNS, CDR2 SASEGT. Researchers took RNA transcripts and amplified the TCR beta CDR3 regions from them. The HTBI primer set drove a first-round RT-PCR of the TCR CDR3. TCRdb independently ran MiXCR on the multiplex PCR reads; one entry per CDR3 protein. The sample records 300,000 to 450,000 distinct CDR3 sequences, 20% to 25% being singletons. Over 18 months, lack of ophthalmopathy progression marked Graves' hyperthyroidism as stable. About this clonotype itself: Its antigen is not known.

Input material: blood. This clonotype was sampled from a man in his fifties with Graves' hyperthyroidism. V gene TRBV6-1 combines with J gene TRBJ2-7; D is undetermined. The CDR3: CASSDASYEQYF. DNA for the CDR3: TGTGCCAGCAGTGATGCCAGCTACGAGCAGTACTTC.